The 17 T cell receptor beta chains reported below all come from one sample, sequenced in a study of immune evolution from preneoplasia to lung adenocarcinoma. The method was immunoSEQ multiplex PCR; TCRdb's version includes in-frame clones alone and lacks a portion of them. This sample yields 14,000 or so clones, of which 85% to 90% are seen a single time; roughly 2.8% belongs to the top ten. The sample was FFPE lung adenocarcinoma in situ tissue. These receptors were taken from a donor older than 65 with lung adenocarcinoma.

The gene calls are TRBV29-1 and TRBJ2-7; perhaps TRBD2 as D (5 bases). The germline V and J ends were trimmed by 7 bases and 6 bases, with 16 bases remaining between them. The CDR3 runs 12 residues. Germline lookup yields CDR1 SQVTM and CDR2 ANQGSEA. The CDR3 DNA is TGCAGCGCGGGGAGAGGCGGGCTCGAGCAGTACTTC. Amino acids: CSAGRGGLEQYF.

In DNA form, the CDR3 reads TGTGCCAGCAGTTTATTCAGGGGCAACTATGGCTACACCTTC. Its translation: CASSLFRGNYGYTF. This chain links TRBV28 with TRBJ1-2; D perhaps matches TRBD1 (6 bases). CDR3 length: 14 amino acids. Looked up from germline, CDR1 is MDHEN and CDR2 is SYDVKM. Trimming stripped 1 base from V and 2 bases from J, with 8 bases between.

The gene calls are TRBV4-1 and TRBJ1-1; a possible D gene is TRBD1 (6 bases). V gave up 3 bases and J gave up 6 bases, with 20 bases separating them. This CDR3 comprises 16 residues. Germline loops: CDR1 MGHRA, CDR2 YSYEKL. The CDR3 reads CASSHSGGGWSAEAFF. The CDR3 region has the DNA TGCGCCAGCAGCCATTCGGGGGGCGGATGGAGTGCTGAAGCTTTCTTT.

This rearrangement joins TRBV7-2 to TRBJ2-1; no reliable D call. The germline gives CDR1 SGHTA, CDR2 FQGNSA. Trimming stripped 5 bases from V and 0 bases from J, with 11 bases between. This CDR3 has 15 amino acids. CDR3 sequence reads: CASSKSVNSYNEQFF. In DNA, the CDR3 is TGTGCCAGCAGCAAAAGCGTCAACTCCTACAATGAGCAGTTCTTC.

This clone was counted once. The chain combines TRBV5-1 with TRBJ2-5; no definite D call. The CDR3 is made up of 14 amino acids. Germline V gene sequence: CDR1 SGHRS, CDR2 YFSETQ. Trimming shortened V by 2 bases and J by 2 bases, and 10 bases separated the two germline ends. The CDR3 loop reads CASSLGPSQETQYF. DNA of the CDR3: TGCGCCAGCAGCTTAGGGCCGTCTCAAGAGACCCAGTACTTC.

CDR3 region: CASSFTSRDTEAFF. The CDR3 DNA reads TGTGCCAGCAGCTTTACCTCAAGGGACACTGAAGCTTTCTTT. The chain employs TRBV7-9 and TRBJ1-1, with D uncertain. This CDR3 has 14 residues. From germline, CDR1 is SEHNR and CDR2 FQNEAQ (reference sequence). Trimming stripped 3 bases from V and 3 bases from J, with 11 bases between.

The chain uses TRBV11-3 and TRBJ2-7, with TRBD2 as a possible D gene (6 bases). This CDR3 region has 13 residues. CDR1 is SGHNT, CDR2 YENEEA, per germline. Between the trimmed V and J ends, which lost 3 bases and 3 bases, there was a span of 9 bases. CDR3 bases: TGTGCCAGCAGCTTGGGGGGAAACTACGAGCAGTACTTC. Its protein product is CASSLGGNYEQYF. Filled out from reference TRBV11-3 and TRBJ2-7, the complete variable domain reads EAGVVQSPRYKIIEKKQPVAFWCNPISGHNTLYWYLQNLGQGPELLIRYENEEAVDDSQLPKDRFSAERLKGVDSTLKIQPAELGDSAVYLCASSLGGNYEQYFGPGTRLTVT.

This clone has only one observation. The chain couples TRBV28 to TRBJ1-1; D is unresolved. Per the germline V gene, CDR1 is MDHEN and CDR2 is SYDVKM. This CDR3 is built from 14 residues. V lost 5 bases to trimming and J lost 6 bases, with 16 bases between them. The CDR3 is CASSPRTLGSEAFF. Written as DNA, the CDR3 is TGTGCCAGCAGTCCTCGGACCCTTGGATCTGAAGCTTTCTTT.

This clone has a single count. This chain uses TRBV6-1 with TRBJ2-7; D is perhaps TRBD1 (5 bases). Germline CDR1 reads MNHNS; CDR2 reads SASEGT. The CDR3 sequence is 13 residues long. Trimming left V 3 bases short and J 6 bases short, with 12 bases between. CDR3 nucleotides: TGTGCCAGCAGTGATGTCAGGGCCAGCGAGCAGTACTTC. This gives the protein CASSDVRASEQYF.

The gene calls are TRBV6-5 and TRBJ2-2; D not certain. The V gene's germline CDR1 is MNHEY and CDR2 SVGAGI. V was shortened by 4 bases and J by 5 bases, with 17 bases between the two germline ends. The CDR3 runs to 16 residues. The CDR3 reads CASSSPAHQRTGELFF. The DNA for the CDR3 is TGTGCCAGCAGTTCGCCCGCCCACCAAAGGACCGGGGAGCTGTTTTTT.

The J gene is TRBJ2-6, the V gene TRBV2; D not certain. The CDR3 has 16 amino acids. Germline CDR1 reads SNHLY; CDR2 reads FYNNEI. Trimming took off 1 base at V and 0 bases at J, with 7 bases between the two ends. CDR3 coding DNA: TGTGCCAGCAGTGAAGAGTACCGCTCTGGGGCCAACGTCCTGACTTTC. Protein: CASSEEYRSGANVLTF.

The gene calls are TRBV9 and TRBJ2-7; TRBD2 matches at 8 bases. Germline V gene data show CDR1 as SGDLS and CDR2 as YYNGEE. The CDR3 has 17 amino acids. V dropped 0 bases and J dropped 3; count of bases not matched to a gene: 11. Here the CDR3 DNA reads TGTGCCAGCAGCGTAGCACCGGGAGGGTTTGCCGGCTACGAGCAGTACTTC. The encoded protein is CASSVAPGGFAGYEQYF.

The CDR3 DNA reads TGTGCCAGCAGACCCCAGGGAGGCTATGGCTACACCTTC. Translated: CASRPQGGYGYTF. The V and J genes are TRBV28 and TRBJ1-2; D perhaps matches TRBD1 (5 bases). This CDR3 region has 13 residues. The ends were cut back, 6 bases at V and 4 bases at J, with 12 bases in the middle. The germline V gene encodes CDR1 MDHEN and CDR2 SYDVKM.

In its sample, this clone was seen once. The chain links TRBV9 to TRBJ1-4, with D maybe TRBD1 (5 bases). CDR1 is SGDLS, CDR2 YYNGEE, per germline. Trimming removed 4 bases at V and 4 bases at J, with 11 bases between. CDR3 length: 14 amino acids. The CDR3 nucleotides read TGTGCCAGCAGCCTCGTCGGGGGTAATGAAAAACTGTTTTTT. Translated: CASSLVGGNEKLFF.

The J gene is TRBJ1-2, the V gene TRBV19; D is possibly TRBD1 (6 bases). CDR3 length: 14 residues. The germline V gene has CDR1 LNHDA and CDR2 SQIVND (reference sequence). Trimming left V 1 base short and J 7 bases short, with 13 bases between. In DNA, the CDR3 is TGTGCCAGTAGTATAGGGACAGCCGGCGGTGGCTACACCTTC. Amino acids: CASSIGTAGGGYTF.

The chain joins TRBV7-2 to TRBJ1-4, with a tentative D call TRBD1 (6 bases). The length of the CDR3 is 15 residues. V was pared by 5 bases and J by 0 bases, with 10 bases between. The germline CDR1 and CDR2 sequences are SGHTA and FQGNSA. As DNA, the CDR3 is TGTGCCAGCAGCGATAGGACAGCAACTAATGAAAAACTGTTTTTT. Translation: CASSDRTATNEKLFF.

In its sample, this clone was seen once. CDR3 coding DNA: TGTGCCAGCAGTCTACGACAGGGGCGGTACGAGCAGTACTTC. Translating it yields CASSLRQGRYEQYF. The chain is built from TRBV6-1 and TRBJ2-7; 8 bases line up with TRBD1. Germline CDR1 MNHNS, CDR2 SASEGT. This CDR3 is 14 amino acids long. The trim removed 5 bases at V and 4 bases at J, leaving 7 bases unmatched.